Sequencing of this TCR beta chain was carried out in a study of cytomegalovirus exposure and HLA in healthy donors. TCRdb's copy holds only in-frame clones and misses some; the assay was immunoSEQ multiplex PCR. The repertoire consists of about 160,000 clones, with 70% to 90% occurring once and the leading ten covering approximately 5%. The donors were members of the validation cohort, which comprised roughly 130 subjects and was separate from the first cohort of 666 subjects. Germline V gives CDR1 LNHNV, CDR2 YYDKDF (reference sequence). V lost 1 base to trimming and J lost 3 bases; unmatched junction nucleotides: 2. The CDR3 spans 15 residues. Whole-study findings and limits: Researchers catalogued 160 or so TCR beta chains as cytomegalovirus-associated. Many donors shared some public TCRs, even though most TCR sequences were rare. A few CMV-associated chains proved CMV antigen-specific in vitro.

Comment on this clone: The antigen remains undetermined.

The V call is TRBV15, the J call TRBJ1-4; 7 nucleotides match TRBD1. The material sequenced was PBMCs. The TCR comes from a woman in her twenties or thirties in good health and CMV-seronegative. The CDR3 loop is CATSRGQGSNEKLFF. In DNA form, the CDR3 reads TGTGCCACCAGCAGAGGACAGGGATCTAATGAAAAACTGTTTTTT.